This is a list of T cell receptor beta chains from one sample in a study of T cell responses to AZD1222 COVID-19 vaccine. Measured with immunoSEQ multiplex PCR; TCRdb has only the in-frame clones, and not every one. The sample lists more than 80,000 clones, approximately 90% occurring once. Here the sequenced sample was peripheral blood, taken 28 days after the second AZD1222 dose. The source is an adult who received the AZD1222 COVID-19 vaccine. The CDR3 runs from the conserved cysteine through the conserved F or W. Fields, in order: D gene, V gene, clone size, J gene, CDR3 protein, CDR3 DNA. The D gene is left open where the match is weak. Not all rows give a size; the values are once, few, many and, for expanded clones, a class.

D gene: TRBD2
V gene: TRBV5-1
clone size: -
J gene: TRBJ2-1
CDR3 protein: CASRGTSGSSYNEQFF
CDR3 DNA: TGCGCCAGCAGGGGGACTAGCGGGAGCTCCTACAATGAGCAGTTCTTC

D gene: -
V gene: TRBV5-4
clone size: -
J gene: TRBJ2-1
CDR3 protein: CASSLDGSSYNEQFF
CDR3 DNA: TGTGCCAGCAGCTTGGACGGGAGCTCCTACAATGAGCAGTTCTTC

D gene: -
V gene: TRBV10-3
clone size: -
J gene: TRBJ2-1
CDR3 protein: CAISEFSEDEQFF
CDR3 DNA: TGTGCCATCAGTGAGTTTAGCGAGGATGAGCAGTTCTTC

D gene: -
V gene: TRBV29-1
clone size: -
J gene: TRBJ2-2
CDR3 protein: CSVRDTNTGELFF
CDR3 DNA: TGCAGCGTTCGAGATACGAACACCGGGGAGCTGTTTTTT

D gene: -
V gene: TRBV7-9
clone size: -
J gene: TRBJ2-1
CDR3 protein: CASSLVGVNEQFF
CDR3 DNA: TGTGCCAGCAGCTTAGTGGGAGTGAATGAGCAGTTCTTC

D gene: -
V gene: TRBV7-6
clone size: -
J gene: TRBJ2-2
CDR3 protein: CASSLNGDTGELFF
CDR3 DNA: TGTGCCAGCAGCTTAAACGGTGACACCGGGGAGCTGTTTTTT

D gene: TRBD1
V gene: TRBV2
clone size: few
J gene: TRBJ1-3
CDR3 protein: CASRDRGLSGNTIYF
CDR3 DNA: TGTGCCAGCAGAGACAGGGGACTCTCTGGAAACACCATATATTTT

D gene: TRBD1
V gene: TRBV10-3
clone size: -
J gene: TRBJ1-1
CDR3 protein: CATSDPPGGTEAFF
CDR3 DNA: TGTGCCACCAGTGATCCCCCAGGGGGCACTGAAGCTTTCTTT

D gene: -
V gene: TRBV3-1/TRBV3-2
clone size: -
J gene: TRBJ1-2
CDR3 protein: CASSTGRTDYGYTF
CDR3 DNA: TGTGCCAGCAGCACGGGACGGACCGACTATGGCTACACCTTC

D gene: TRBD1
V gene: TRBV5-1
clone size: -
J gene: TRBJ1-1
CDR3 protein: CASSPEQGAYTEAFF
CDR3 DNA: TGCGCCAGCAGCCCCGAACAGGGGGCCTACACTGAAGCTTTCTTT

D gene: -
V gene: TRBV30
clone size: once
J gene: TRBJ2-3
CDR3 protein: CAWIGGSDTQYF
CDR3 DNA: TGTGCCTGGATCGGAGGGTCAGATACGCAGTATTTT

D gene: TRBD2
V gene: TRBV5-1
clone size: -
J gene: TRBJ2-2
CDR3 protein: CASSLGTTNTGELFF
CDR3 DNA: TGCGCCAGCAGCCTTGGGACTACGAACACCGGGGAGCTGTTTTTT

D gene: TRBD1
V gene: TRBV6-1
clone size: -
J gene: TRBJ2-2
CDR3 protein: CASSEGTGVPGELFF
CDR3 DNA: TGTGCCAGCAGTGAAGGGACAGGGGTCCCCGGGGAGCTGTTTTTT

D gene: TRBD1
V gene: TRBV11-2
clone size: -
J gene: TRBJ2-1
CDR3 protein: CASSSSSTGSSYNEQFF
CDR3 DNA: TGTGCCAGCAGCTCCTCCTCGACAGGGAGTTCCTACAATGAGCAGTTCTTC

D gene: -
V gene: TRBV30
clone size: few
J gene: TRBJ1-5
CDR3 protein: CAWSPRGGTQPQHF
CDR3 DNA: TGTGCCTGGAGTCCCCGGGGGGGAACTCAGCCCCAGCATTTT

D gene: TRBD1
V gene: TRBV6-5
clone size: -
J gene: TRBJ1-3
CDR3 protein: CASSSQGRAGNTIYF
CDR3 DNA: TGTGCCAGCAGCTCACAGGGGAGGGCTGGAAACACCATATATTTT

D gene: -
V gene: TRBV6-5
clone size: -
J gene: TRBJ2-2
CDR3 protein: CASRGPSGELFF
CDR3 DNA: TGTGCCAGCAGGGGTCCCTCCGGGGAGCTGTTTTTT

D gene: -
V gene: TRBV24-1
clone size: -
J gene: TRBJ2-5
CDR3 protein: CATSDPAGLGGETQYF
CDR3 DNA: TGTGCCACCAGTGATCCTGCCGGGCTAGGTGGAGAGACCCAGTACTTC

D gene: TRBD1
V gene: TRBV29-1
clone size: -
J gene: TRBJ2-3
CDR3 protein: CSVDRFNRGPIGSPTDTQYF
CDR3 DNA: TGCAGCGTTGATAGGTTTAACAGGGGGCCGATTGGGTCTCCCACAGATACGCAGTATTTT

D gene: -
V gene: TRBV24-1
clone size: -
J gene: TRBJ2-3
CDR3 protein: CATSDPLPSSTDTQYF
CDR3 DNA: TGTGCCACCAGTGACCCTCTACCCTCTAGCACAGATACGCAGTATTTT

D gene: TRBD1
V gene: TRBV27
clone size: few
J gene: TRBJ2-7
CDR3 protein: CASTRQGSYEQYF
CDR3 DNA: TGTGCCAGCACCCGACAGGGGTCCTACGAGCAGTACTTC

D gene: -
V gene: TRBV20-1
clone size: -
J gene: TRBJ1-1
CDR3 protein: CSASTVNTEAFF
CDR3 DNA: TGCAGTGCTAGTACGGTGAACACTGAAGCTTTCTTT

D gene: -
V gene: TRBV29-1
clone size: -
J gene: TRBJ1-4
CDR3 protein: CSVELPTGQVNEKLFF
CDR3 DNA: TGCAGCGTTGAATTACCAACAGGTCAAGTTAATGAAAAACTGTTTTTT

D gene: TRBD2
V gene: TRBV7-3
clone size: -
J gene: TRBJ2-3
CDR3 protein: CAVGEGDTQYF
CDR3 DNA: TGTGCCGTGGGGGAGGGGGATACGCAGTATTTT